The 19 T cell receptor beta chains in this list originate from one sample, sequenced in a study of blood T cell repertoires in COVID-19. Clones were sequenced by immunoSEQ multiplex PCR, and TCRdb holds only the in-frame ones, with some missing. The table includes 60,000 or so clones, roughly 83% detected once. Sample: peripheral blood. These receptors were taken from a man aged 25-45 years with COVID-19, enrolled during active disease.

V usage is TRBV4-3 and J usage is TRBJ1-2, with D perhaps TRBD1 (5 bases). Trimming shortened V by 0 bases and J by 0 bases, and 17 bases separated the two germline ends. Germline V CDR1 and CDR2: LGHNA, YSLEER. The CDR3 loop spans 18 amino acids. CDR3 region: CASSQDLGPRGANYGYTF. The CDR3, as DNA: TGCGCCAGCAGCCAAGATCTAGGCCCTCGGGGGGCTAACTATGGCTACACCTTC.

The chain carries TRBV19 and TRBJ1-5; tentative D call: TRBD1 (6 bases). CDR3 size: 15 residues. Trimming pared 4 bases from V and 0 bases from J, leaving 10 bases between. CDR1 and CDR2 from the germline V gene are LNHDA and SQIVND (reference sequence). The CDR3: CASSTQGNSNQPQHF. The CDR3, as DNA: TGTGCCAGTAGTACGCAGGGGAATAGCAATCAGCCCCAGCATTTT.

The chain has TRBV5-1 and TRBJ1-1, with D unresolved. Trimming removed 4 bases from V and 1 base from J, with 8 bases in between. Germline-derived CDR1 and CDR2 are SGHRS and YFSETQ. This CDR3 comprises 13 residues. The CDR3 coding sequence is TGCGCCAGCAGCATCGGGTCGAACACTGAAGCTTTCTTT. Its protein is CASSIGSNTEAFF.

This rearrangement joins TRBV2 to TRBJ1-2; the match to TRBD1 covers 8 bases. The V gene end was trimmed by 0 bases and the J gene end by 7 bases; junction bases not matched to a gene: 4. In germline, CDR1 is SNHLY, CDR2 FYNNEI. CDR3 length: 14 residues. The CDR3 nucleotides read TGTGCCAGCAGTGAAGCCAAGACAGGGGCTGGCTACACCTTC. Its protein product is CASSEAKTGAGYTF. The whole variable domain, filled in from reference TRBV2 and TRBJ1-2, reads EPEVTQTPSHQVTQMGQEVILRCVPISNHLYFYWYRQILGQKVEFLVSFYNNEISEKSEIFDDQFSVERPDGSNFTLKIRSTKLEDSAMYFCASSEAKTGAGYTFGSGTRLTVV.

The V and J genes are TRBV9 and TRBJ2-1; D perhaps matches TRBD1 (6 bases). CDR1 and CDR2 from the germline V gene are SGDLS and YYNGEE. The CDR3 totals 15 residues. Trimming took 0 bases from V and 8 from J, leaving 15 bases between them. In nucleotides, the CDR3 is TGTGCCAGCAGCGTAGGGGGGCAGGGCTATCATGAGCAGTTCTTC. Protein: CASSVGGQGYHEQFF.

The CDR3 region is CASSSSRKGQVKNIQYF. CDR3 in DNA: TGTGCCAGCAGTTCCTCCCGGAAGGGGCAGGTCAAAAACATTCAGTACTTC. The genes are TRBV28 and TRBJ2-4, with a weak D call TRBD1 (5 bases). The CDR3 loop spans 17 amino acids. The germline V gene has CDR1 MDHEN and CDR2 SYDVKM. V lost 4 bases and J lost 3, with 19 bases in between.

The chain recombines TRBV5-1 with TRBJ2-1, with TRBD2 matching over 8 bases. With V trimmed by 6 bases and J by 4 bases, 3 bases remained unmatched. Germline V lookup: CDR1 SGHRS, CDR2 YFSETQ. The CDR3 runs 13 residues. The CDR3 region is CASTPSGYNEQFF. The CDR3 DNA reads TGCGCCAGCACCCCTAGCGGGTACAATGAGCAGTTCTTC.

The sample holds one count of this clone. The V call is TRBV5-1, the J call TRBJ2-3; TRBD2 aligns across 14 bases. The CDR3 extends over 16 amino acids. Per the germline V gene, CDR1 is SGHRS and CDR2 is YFSETQ. V lost 4 bases to trimming and J lost 6 bases; unmatched junction nucleotides: 7. The CDR3 region is CASSPGLAGVGDTQYF. The CDR3 DNA sequence: TGCGCCAGCAGCCCGGGACTAGCGGGAGTAGGGGATACGCAGTATTTT. The full variable domain, rest sourced from reference TRBV5-1 and TRBJ2-3, is KAGVTQTPRYLIKTRGQQVTLSCSPISGHRSVSWYQQTPGQGLQFLFEYFSETQRNKGNFPGRFSGRQFSNSRSEMNVSTLELGDSALYLCASSPGLAGVGDTQYFGPGTRLTVL.

DNA of the CDR3: TGTGCCAGCAGCAAAAACTACAATGAGCAGTTCTTC. It encodes CASSKNYNEQFF. The chain combines TRBV2 with TRBJ2-1; D gene uncertain. The V end was cut by 6 bases, the J end by 3 bases, with 6 bases between. CDR1 and CDR2 from the germline V gene are SNHLY and FYNNEI. There are 12 residues in the CDR3.

This chain connects TRBV28 to TRBJ2-7; 7 bases agree with TRBD2. V trimming: 4 bases; J trimming: 3 bases; junction bases outside the gene matches: 9. Germline loops: CDR1 MDHEN, CDR2 SYDVKM. The CDR3 spans 15 residues. In DNA form, the CDR3 reads TGTGCCAGCAGTTGGGGGGGAGGAATGAACTACGAGCAGTACTTC. Translating gives CASSWGGGMNYEQYF.

The chain joins TRBV29-1 to TRBJ2-1, with TRBD2 matching over 13 bases. CDR1 and CDR2 (germline): SQVTM, ANQGSEA. The CDR3 has 14 amino acids. V dropped 6 bases and J dropped 9; count of bases not matched to a gene: 8. CDR3 in DNA: TGCAGCGTGGGGACAGGGACTAGCGGGACTGAGCAGTTCTTC. Its translation: CSVGTGTSGTEQFF.

This chain joins TRBV19 and TRBJ1-5, with a tentative D call TRBD1 (6 bases). This CDR3 contains 13 residues. V lost 7 bases and J lost 9, with 16 bases in between. Looked up from germline, CDR1 is LNHDA and CDR2 is SQIVND (reference sequence). The CDR3 sequence: CASNGTPSRPQHF. The CDR3 region has the DNA TGTGCCAGTAATGGGACACCTAGTAGGCCCCAGCATTTT.

The J gene is TRBJ1-2, the V gene TRBV19; D remains unclear. V was trimmed by 3 bases and J by 8 bases, leaving 13 bases between them. The CDR3 has 13 residues. Germline assignment: CDR1 LNHDA and CDR2 SQIVND (reference sequence). CDR3 coding DNA: TGTGCCAGTAGTATCGCGGCGACGGGAGGCTACACCTTC. Its protein product is CASSIAATGGYTF.

This chain uses TRBV15 with TRBJ2-2; D might be TRBD1 (5 bases). From germline, CDR1 is LNHNV and CDR2 YYDKDF (reference sequence). This CDR3 region has 15 residues. Trimming left V 1 base short and J 6 bases short, with 12 bases between. This CDR3 reads CATSRGLTRAGELFF. The CDR3 region has the DNA TGTGCCACCAGCAGAGGGCTGACCAGGGCCGGGGAGCTGTTTTTT.

The V gene is TRBV29-1, the J gene TRBJ2-3, with D possibly TRBD2 on 7 matching bases. The germline V and J ends were trimmed by 8 bases and 2 bases, with 17 bases remaining between them. Germline V gives CDR1 SQVTM, CDR2 ANQGSEA. CDR3 length: 14 residues. CDR3 loop: CSSEGGSNTDTQYF. The CDR3 DNA sequence: TGCAGCTCCGAGGGGGGGTCCAACACAGATACGCAGTATTTT.

The chain combines TRBV7-2 with TRBJ2-7, with 7 bases lining up with TRBD2. The CDR3 consists of 16 residues. Germline-derived CDR1 and CDR2 are SGHTA and FQGNSA. The V segment lost 1 base and the J segment 5 bases; nucleotides outside the gene matches: 11. CDR3 amino acids: CASSLVFVSGMDEQYF. CDR3 coding DNA: TGTGCCAGCAGCTTAGTTTTCGTAAGCGGGATGGACGAGCAGTACTTC.

This clone appeared a single time. The genes are TRBV6-5 and TRBJ2-5, with 10 nucleotides matching TRBD2. With V trimmed by 2 bases and J by 4 bases, 4 bases remained unmatched. This CDR3 is 15 amino acids long. Germline V lookup: CDR1 MNHEY, CDR2 SVGAGI. The CDR3: CASSYRVAGGETQYF. CDR3 nucleotides: TGTGCCAGCAGTTACCGGGTAGCGGGAGGAGAGACCCAGTACTTC.

This clone counts as medium-sized. The chain combines TRBV6-5 with TRBJ2-2, with 8 bases matching TRBD2. The CDR3 consists of 14 residues. V shed 7 bases and J 3 bases; nucleotides not matched to a gene: 4. The V gene's germline CDR1 is MNHEY and CDR2 SVGAGI. The CDR3 spells CASTREGHTGELFF. The CDR3 nucleotides are TGTGCCAGCACCCGGGAGGGCCACACCGGGGAGCTGTTTTTT.

This clone was found once. V usage is TRBV28 and J usage is TRBJ1-3, with D tentatively TRBD1 (5 bases). This CDR3 is built from 16 residues. CDR1 is MDHEN and CDR2 is SYDVKM in the germline V gene. Trimming left V 3 bases short and J 9 bases short, with 21 bases between. This CDR3 reads CASSLIPQGDRGTIYF. DNA for the CDR3: TGTGCCAGCAGTTTGATCCCTCAAGGGGATCGCGGCACCATATATTTT. Drawing the rest from reference TRBV28 and TRBJ1-3, the complete variable domain is DVKVTQSSRYLVKRTGEKVFLECVQDMDHENMFWYRQDPGLGLRLIYFSYDVKMKEKGDIPEGYSVSREKKERFSLILESASTNQTSMYLCASSLIPQGDRGTIYFGEGSWLTVV.